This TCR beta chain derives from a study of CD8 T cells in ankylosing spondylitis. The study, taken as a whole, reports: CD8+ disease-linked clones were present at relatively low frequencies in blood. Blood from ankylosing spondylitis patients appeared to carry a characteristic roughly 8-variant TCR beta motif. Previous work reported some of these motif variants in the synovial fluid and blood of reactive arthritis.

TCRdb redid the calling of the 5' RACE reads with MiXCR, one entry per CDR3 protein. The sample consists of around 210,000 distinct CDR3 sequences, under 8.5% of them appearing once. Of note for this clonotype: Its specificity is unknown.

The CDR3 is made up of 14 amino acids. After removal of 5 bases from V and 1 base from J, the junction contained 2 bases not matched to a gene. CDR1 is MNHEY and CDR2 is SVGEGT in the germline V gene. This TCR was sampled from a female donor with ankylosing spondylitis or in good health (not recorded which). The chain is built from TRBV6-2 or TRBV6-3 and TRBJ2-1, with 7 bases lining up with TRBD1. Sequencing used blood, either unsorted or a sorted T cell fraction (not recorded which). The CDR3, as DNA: TGTGCCAGCAGTCGGACAGGATCCTACAATGAGCAGTTCTTC. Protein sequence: CASSRTGSYNEQFF.